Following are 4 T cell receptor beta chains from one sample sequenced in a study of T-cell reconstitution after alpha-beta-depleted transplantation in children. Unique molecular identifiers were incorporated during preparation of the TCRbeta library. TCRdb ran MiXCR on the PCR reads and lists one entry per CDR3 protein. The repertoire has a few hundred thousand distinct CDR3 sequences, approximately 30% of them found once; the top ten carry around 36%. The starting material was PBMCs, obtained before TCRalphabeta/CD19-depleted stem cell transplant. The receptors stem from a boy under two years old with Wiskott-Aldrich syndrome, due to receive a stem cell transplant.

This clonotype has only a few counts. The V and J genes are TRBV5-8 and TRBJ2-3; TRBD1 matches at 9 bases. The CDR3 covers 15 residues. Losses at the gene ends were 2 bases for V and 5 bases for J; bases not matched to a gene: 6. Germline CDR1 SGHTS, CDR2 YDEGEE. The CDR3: CASSLQGALVDTQYF. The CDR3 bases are TGTGCCAGCAGCTTACAGGGGGCTCTCGTAGATACGCAGTATTTT.

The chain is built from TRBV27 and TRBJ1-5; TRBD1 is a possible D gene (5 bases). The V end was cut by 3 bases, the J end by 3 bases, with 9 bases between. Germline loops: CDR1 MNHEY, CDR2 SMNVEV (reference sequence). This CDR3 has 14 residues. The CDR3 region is CASSFSGHNQPQHF. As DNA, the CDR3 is TGTGCCAGCAGTTTTTCGGGGCACAATCAGCCCCAGCATTTT.

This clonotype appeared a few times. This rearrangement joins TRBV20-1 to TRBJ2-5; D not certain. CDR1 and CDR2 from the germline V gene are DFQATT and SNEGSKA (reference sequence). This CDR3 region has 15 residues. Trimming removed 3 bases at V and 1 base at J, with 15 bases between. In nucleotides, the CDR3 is TGCAGTGCTAGGGACGGGTTAGGGTTCCAAGAGACCCAGTACTTC. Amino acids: CSARDGLGFQETQYF.

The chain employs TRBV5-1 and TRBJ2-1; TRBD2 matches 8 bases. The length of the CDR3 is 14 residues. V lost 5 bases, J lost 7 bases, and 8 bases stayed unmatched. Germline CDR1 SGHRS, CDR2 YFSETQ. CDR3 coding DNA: TGCGCCAGCAGGCTAGCGGGCACTCCAAATGAGCAGTTCTTC. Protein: CASRLAGTPNEQFF.